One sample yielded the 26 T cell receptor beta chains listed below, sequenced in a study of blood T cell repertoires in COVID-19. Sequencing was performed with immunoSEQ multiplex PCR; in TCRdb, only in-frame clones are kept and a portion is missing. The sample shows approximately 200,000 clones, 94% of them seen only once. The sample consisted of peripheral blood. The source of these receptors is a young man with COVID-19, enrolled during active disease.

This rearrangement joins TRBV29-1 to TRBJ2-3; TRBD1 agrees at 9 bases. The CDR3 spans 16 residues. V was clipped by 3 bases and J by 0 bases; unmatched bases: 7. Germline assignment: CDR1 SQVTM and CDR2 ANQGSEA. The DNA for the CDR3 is TGCAGCGTTGAGACAGGGGGAGGTATAAGCACAGATACGCAGTATTTT. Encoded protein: CSVETGGGISTDTQYF.

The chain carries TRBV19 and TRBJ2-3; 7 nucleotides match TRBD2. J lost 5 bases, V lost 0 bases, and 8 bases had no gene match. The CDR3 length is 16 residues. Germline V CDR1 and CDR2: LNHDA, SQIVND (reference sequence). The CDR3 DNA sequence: TGTGCCAGTAGTATAGAAGGACGGGGGGTGATAGATACGCAGTATTTT. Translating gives CASSIEGRGVIDTQYF.

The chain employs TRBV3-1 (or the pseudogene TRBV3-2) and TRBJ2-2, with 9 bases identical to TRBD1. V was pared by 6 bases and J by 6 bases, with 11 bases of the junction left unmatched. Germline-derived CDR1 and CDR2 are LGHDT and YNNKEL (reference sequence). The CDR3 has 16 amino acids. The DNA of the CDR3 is TGTGCCAGCAGTCCAAGGGGACAGGGAAAATCCGGGGAGCTGTTTTTT. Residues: CASSPRGQGKSGELFF.

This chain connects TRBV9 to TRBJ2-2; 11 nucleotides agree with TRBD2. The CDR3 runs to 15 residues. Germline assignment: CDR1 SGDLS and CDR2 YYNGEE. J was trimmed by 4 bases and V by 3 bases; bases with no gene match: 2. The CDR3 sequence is CASSGSGGGTGELFF. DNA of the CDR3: TGTGCCAGCAGCGGTAGCGGGGGGGGCACCGGGGAGCTGTTTTTT.

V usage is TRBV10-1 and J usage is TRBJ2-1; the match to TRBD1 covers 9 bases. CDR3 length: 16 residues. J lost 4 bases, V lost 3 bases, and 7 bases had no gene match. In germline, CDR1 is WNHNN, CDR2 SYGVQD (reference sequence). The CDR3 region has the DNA TGCGCCAGCAGTGACTTGAGACAGGGGGTGTACAATGAGCAGTTCTTC. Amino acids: CASSDLRQGVYNEQFF.

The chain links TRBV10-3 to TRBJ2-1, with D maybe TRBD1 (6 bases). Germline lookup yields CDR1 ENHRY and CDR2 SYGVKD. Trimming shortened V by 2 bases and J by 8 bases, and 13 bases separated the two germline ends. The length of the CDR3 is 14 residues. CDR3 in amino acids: CAISEMGALDEQFF. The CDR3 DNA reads TGTGCCATCAGTGAGATGGGGGCTTTGGATGAGCAGTTCTTC.

CDR3 nucleotides: TGTGCCAGCAGCCAAGGGGCGAGGGCCGCACACTTT. Translating gives CASSQGARAAHF. This chain links TRBV3-1 (or the pseudogene TRBV3-2) with TRBJ1-6; no definite D call. The V gene lost 1 base and the J gene lost 19 bases, with 14 bases spanning the gap. This CDR3 spans 12 amino acids. The V gene's germline CDR1 is LGHDT and CDR2 YNNKEL (reference sequence).

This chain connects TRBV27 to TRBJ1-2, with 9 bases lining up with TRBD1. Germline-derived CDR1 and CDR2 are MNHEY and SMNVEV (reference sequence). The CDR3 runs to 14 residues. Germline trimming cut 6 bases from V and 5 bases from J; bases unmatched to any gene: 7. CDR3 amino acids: CASSQGQGLYGYTF. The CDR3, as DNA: TGTGCCAGCAGCCAGGGACAGGGCCTATATGGCTACACCTTC.

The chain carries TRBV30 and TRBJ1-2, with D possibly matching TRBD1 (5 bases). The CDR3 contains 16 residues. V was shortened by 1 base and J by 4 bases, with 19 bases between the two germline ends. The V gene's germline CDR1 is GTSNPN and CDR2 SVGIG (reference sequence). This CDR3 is CAWSGPISGVSYGYTF. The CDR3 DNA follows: TGTGCCTGGAGTGGTCCTATTTCGGGGGTTAGCTATGGCTACACCTTC.

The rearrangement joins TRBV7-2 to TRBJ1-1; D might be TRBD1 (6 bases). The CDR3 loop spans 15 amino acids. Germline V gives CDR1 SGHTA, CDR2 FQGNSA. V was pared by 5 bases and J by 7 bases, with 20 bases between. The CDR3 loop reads CASSPYRVTLGEAFF. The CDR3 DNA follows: TGTGCCAGCAGCCCCTACAGGGTGACCTTGGGTGAAGCTTTCTTT.

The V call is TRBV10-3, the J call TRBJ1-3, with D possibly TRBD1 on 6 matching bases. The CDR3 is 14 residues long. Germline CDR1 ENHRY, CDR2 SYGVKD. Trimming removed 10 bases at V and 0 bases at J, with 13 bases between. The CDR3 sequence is CATRTDRSGNTIYF. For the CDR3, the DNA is TGTGCCACTCGGACAGACCGCTCTGGAAACACCATATATTTT.

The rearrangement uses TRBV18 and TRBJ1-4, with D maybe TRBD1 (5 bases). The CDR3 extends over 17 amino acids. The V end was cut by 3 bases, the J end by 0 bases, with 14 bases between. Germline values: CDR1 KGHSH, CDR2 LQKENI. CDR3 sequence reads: CASSPPVGEATNEKLFF. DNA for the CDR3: TGTGCCAGCTCACCGCCGGTAGGGGAAGCAACTAATGAAAAACTGTTTTTT.

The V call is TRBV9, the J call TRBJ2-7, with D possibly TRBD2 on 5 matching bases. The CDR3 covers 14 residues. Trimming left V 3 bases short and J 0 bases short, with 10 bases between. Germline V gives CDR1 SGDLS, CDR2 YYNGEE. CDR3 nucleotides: TGTGCCAGCAGCGCCGGCGAGGGCTCCTACGAGCAGTACTTC. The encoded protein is CASSAGEGSYEQYF. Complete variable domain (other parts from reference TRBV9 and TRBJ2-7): DSGVTQTPKHLITATGQRVTLRCSPRSGDLSVYWYQQSLDQGLQFLIQYYNGEERAKGNILERFSAQQFPDLHSELNLSSLELGDSALYFCASSAGEGSYEQYFGPGTRLTVT.

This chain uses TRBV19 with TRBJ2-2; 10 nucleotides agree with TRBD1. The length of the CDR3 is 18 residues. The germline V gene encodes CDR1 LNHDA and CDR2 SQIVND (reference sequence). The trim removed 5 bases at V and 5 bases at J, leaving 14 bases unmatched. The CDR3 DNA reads TGTGCCAGTAGTGCAACTATGACAGGGGGCGCTCGGACCGGGGAGCTGTTTTTT. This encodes CASSATMTGGARTGELFF.

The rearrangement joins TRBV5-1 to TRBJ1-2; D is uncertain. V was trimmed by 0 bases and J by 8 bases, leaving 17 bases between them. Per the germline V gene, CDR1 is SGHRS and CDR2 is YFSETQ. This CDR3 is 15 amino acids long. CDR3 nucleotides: TGCGCCAGCAGCTTGGAGCCCGGAGAGACGGGGGGCTACACCTTC. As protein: CASSLEPGETGGYTF.

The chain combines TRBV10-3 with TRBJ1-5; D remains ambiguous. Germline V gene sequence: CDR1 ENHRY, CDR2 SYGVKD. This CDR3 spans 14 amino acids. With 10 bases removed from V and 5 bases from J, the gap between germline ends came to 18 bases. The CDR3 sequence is CASRSGSGDQPQHF. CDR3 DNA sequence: TGTGCCAGCCGGTCGGGATCAGGCGATCAGCCCCAGCATTTT.

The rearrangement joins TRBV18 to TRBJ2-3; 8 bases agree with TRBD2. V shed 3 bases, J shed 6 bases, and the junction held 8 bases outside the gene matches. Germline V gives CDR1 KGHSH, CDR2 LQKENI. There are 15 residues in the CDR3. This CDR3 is CASSPTGTGGDTQYF. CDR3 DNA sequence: TGTGCCAGCTCACCTACCGGGACGGGGGGGGATACGCAGTATTTT.

The DNA of the CDR3 is TGTGCCAGCAGCACCCACAGGGGGGGCTCACCCCTCCACTTT. Translated, it gives CASSTHRGGSPLHF. V and J are TRBV3-1 (or the pseudogene TRBV3-2) and TRBJ1-6; 8 nucleotides match TRBD1. V shed 5 bases, J shed 10 bases, and the junction held 7 bases outside the gene matches. CDR3 length: 14 amino acids. Germline V gene lookup returns CDR1 LGHDT and CDR2 YNNKEL (reference sequence).

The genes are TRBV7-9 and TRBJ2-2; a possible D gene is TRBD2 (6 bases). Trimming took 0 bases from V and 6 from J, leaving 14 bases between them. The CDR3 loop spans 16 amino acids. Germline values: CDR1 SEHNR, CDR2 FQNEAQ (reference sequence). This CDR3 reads CASSLAPGGTAGELFF. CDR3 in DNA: TGTGCCAGCAGCTTAGCGCCCGGAGGGACTGCCGGGGAGCTGTTTTTT.

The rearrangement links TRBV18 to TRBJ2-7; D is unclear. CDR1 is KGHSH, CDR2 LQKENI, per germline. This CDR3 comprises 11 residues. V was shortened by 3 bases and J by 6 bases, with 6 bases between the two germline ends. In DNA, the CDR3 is TGTGCCAGCTCACCCTCGGGCGAGCAGTACTTC. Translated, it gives CASSPSGEQYF.

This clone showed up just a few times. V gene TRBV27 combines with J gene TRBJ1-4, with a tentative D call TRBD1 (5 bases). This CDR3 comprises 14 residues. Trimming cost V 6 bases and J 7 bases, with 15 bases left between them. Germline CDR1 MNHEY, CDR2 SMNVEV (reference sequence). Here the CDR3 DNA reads TGTGCCAGCAGCCTACGGGGGGTTAGTGAAAAACTGTTTTTT. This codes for CASSLRGVSEKLFF.

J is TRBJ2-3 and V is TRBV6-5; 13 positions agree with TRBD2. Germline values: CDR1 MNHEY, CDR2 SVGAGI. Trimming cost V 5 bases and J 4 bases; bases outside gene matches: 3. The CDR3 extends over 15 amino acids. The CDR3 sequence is CASSPGLAGPDTQYF. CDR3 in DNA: TGTGCCAGCAGTCCGGGACTAGCGGGGCCAGATACGCAGTATTTT.

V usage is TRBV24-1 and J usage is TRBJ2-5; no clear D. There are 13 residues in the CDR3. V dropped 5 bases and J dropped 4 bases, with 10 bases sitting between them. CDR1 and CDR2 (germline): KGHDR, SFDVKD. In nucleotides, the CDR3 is TGTGCCACCAGTGGACCACCGGGAGAGACCCAGTACTTC. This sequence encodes CATSGPPGETQYF.

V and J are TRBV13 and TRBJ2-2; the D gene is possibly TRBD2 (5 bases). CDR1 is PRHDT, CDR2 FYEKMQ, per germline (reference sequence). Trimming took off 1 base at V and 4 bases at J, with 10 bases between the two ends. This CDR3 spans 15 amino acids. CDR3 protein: CASSLEAEGTGELFF. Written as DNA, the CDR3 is TGTGCCAGCAGCTTAGAAGCCGAGGGCACCGGGGAGCTGTTTTTT.

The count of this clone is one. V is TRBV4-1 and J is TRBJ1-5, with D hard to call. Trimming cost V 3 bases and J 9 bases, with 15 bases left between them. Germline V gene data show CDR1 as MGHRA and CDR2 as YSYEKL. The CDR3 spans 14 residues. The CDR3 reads CASSQPQPEGPQHF. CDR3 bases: TGCGCCAGCAGCCAGCCTCAACCGGAGGGGCCCCAGCATTTT.

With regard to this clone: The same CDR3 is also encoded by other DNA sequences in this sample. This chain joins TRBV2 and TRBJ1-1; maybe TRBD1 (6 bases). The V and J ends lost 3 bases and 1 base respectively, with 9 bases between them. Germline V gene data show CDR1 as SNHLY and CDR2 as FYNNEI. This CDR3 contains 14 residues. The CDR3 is CASSDRGGNTEAFF. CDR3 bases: TGTGCCAGCAGTGACAGGGGCGGGAACACTGAAGCTTTCTTT.